The next 23 T cell receptor beta chains were all read from a single sample in a study of blood T cell repertoires in COVID-19. Method: immunoSEQ multiplex PCR; TCRdb's copy keeps in-frame clones and lacks some. The sample carries 70,000 or so clones, roughly 84% recorded once. Source material: peripheral blood. Source of these receptors: a woman aged 18-29 years with acute or convalescent COVID-19.

The chain employs TRBV30 and TRBJ2-6, with D tentatively TRBD1 (6 bases). V was shortened by 3 bases and J by 1 base, with 16 bases between the two germline ends. The germline V gene encodes CDR1 GTSNPN and CDR2 SVGIG (reference sequence). CDR3 length equals 17 residues. In nucleotides, the CDR3 is TGTGCCTGGAGCACCTTACAGGGCCCTTCTGGGGCCAACGTCCTGACTTTC. As protein: CAWSTLQGPSGANVLTF.

V is TRBV5-6 and J is TRBJ1-2; TRBD1 matches 8 bases. The CDR3 is made up of 15 amino acids. Germline V lookup: CDR1 SGHDT, CDR2 YYEEEE. With 1 base clipped from V and 4 bases from J, the junction kept 6 bases outside the gene matches. The CDR3 region is CASSLFRGQIYGYTF. The CDR3 DNA reads as TGTGCCAGCAGCTTGTTCAGGGGGCAGATCTATGGCTACACCTTC.

This clone was detected only a few times. The rearrangement links TRBV7-9 to TRBJ1-2, with TRBD1 identical over 8 bases. This CDR3 has 16 amino acids. Germline V CDR1 and CDR2: SEHNR, FQNEAQ (reference sequence). Trimming took 5 bases from V and 2 from J; bases not matched to a gene: 10. The DNA of the CDR3 is TGTGCCAGCAGCCCGGCCCGGGACAGGTCGAACTATGGCTACACCTTC. This translates into CASSPARDRSNYGYTF.

V gene TRBV2 combines with J gene TRBJ1-1; D call uncertain. Trimming took 3 bases from V and 8 from J, leaving 19 bases between them. The CDR3 is made up of 15 amino acids. Germline CDR1 SNHLY, CDR2 FYNNEI. CDR3 residues: CASSDFEIGRQEAFF. As DNA, the CDR3 is TGTGCCAGCAGTGACTTTGAGATAGGGAGGCAGGAAGCTTTCTTT.

The chain joins TRBV3-1 (or the pseudogene TRBV3-2) to TRBJ2-3, with TRBD2 as a possible D gene (6 bases). This CDR3 is built from 17 residues. Per germline, CDR1 LGHDT and CDR2 YNNKEL (reference sequence). The V gene lost 3 bases and the J gene lost 2 bases, with 18 bases spanning the gap. The DNA for the CDR3 is TGTGCCAGCAGCCATGCTACCGGGACTCAAATCACAGATACGCAGTATTTT. Residues: CASSHATGTQITDTQYF.

CDR3 coding DNA: TGTGCCAGCAGTGAATGGACTAGCGGGATTACGCAGTATTTT. It yields the protein CASSEWTSGITQYF. V gene TRBV25-1 combines with J gene TRBJ2-3; 12 bases map to TRBD2. The germline V gene has CDR1 MGHDK and CDR2 SYGVNS. Trimming at V came to 1 base and at J to 8 bases, leaving 1 base not matched to a gene. This CDR3 is 14 amino acids long.

In DNA form, the CDR3 reads TGTGCCAGCAGTCGGCTAGTCACCGCAGATGAGCAGTTCTTC. Its protein product is CASSRLVTADEQFF. V gene TRBV2 combines with J gene TRBJ2-1, with D hard to call. CDR1 SNHLY and CDR2 FYNNEI come from the germline V gene. Between the trimmed V and J ends, which lost 5 bases and 8 bases, there was a span of 16 bases. The CDR3 sequence is 14 residues long. Full variable domain (remainder filled in from reference TRBV2 and TRBJ2-1): EPEVTQTPSHQVTQMGQEVILRCVPISNHLYFYWYRQILGQKVEFLVSFYNNEISEKSEIFDDQFSVERPDGSNFTLKIRSTKLEDSAMYFCASSRLVTADEQFFGPGTRLTVL.

This clone was recorded only once. The rearrangement joins TRBV3-1 (or the pseudogene TRBV3-2) to TRBJ2-7; perhaps TRBD2 as D (6 bases). V lost 4 bases and J 2 bases, leaving 12 bases between the germline ends. The germline V gene has CDR1 LGHDT and CDR2 YNNKEL (reference sequence). The CDR3 loop spans 14 amino acids. Written as DNA, the CDR3 is TGTGCCAGCAGCCGTATGTCGGGGGCCTACGAGCAGTACTTC. The encoded protein is CASSRMSGAYEQYF.

The genes are TRBV29-1 and TRBJ2-7, with TRBD1 identical over 7 bases. Germline assignment: CDR1 SQVTM and CDR2 ANQGSEA. V was clipped by 1 base and J by 5 bases; unmatched bases: 11. The CDR3 length is 15 residues. CDR3 in amino acids: CSVEVVGGALNEQYF. The CDR3 bases are TGCAGCGTTGAAGTTGTAGGGGGCGCGTTAAACGAGCAGTACTTC.

The chain carries TRBV5-1 and TRBJ1-4, with 7 bases aligning to TRBD1. Looked up from germline, CDR1 is SGHRS and CDR2 is YFSETQ. J gave up 3 bases and V 5 bases, and 10 bases lay outside the gene matches. This CDR3 is 16 amino acids long. The CDR3 region is CASSQSDRDANEKLFF. CDR3 bases: TGCGCCAGCAGTCAGAGCGACAGGGATGCTAATGAAAAACTGTTTTTT.

The V and J genes are TRBV27 and TRBJ2-5, with a tentative D call TRBD2 (5 bases). The germline CDR1 and CDR2 sequences are MNHEY and SMNVEV (reference sequence). Trimming shortened V by 2 bases and J by 1 base, and 8 bases separated the two germline ends. CDR3 length equals 14 residues. The CDR3 loop reads CASSLAGPQETQYF. The CDR3 DNA sequence: TGTGCCAGCAGTTTAGCGGGCCCCCAAGAGACCCAGTACTTC.

The chain couples TRBV6-2 or TRBV6-3 to TRBJ1-1; weak D call: TRBD1 (5 bases). Germline CDR1 and CDR2: MNHEY and SVGEGT. The V end was cut by 2 bases, the J end by 2 bases, with 12 bases between. The CDR3 runs 15 residues. The CDR3 region is CASSYPDSINTEAFF. CDR3 sequence (DNA): TGTGCCAGCAGTTACCCAGACAGTATCAACACTGAAGCTTTCTTT.

The CDR3 DNA sequence: TGCGCCAGCAGCGGTACCGGGGTAAATAACTATGGCTACACCTTC. It specifies CASSGTGVNNYGYTF. The rearrangement joins TRBV4-1 to TRBJ1-2; D gene ambiguous. The CDR3 loop spans 15 amino acids. Germline lookup yields CDR1 MGHRA and CDR2 YSYEKL. Trimming shortened V by 5 bases and J by 1 base, and 14 bases separated the two germline ends.

This chain joins TRBV19 and TRBJ1-5; no firm D call. Germline V gives CDR1 LNHDA, CDR2 SQIVND (reference sequence). CDR3 size: 15 residues. V gave up 7 bases and J gave up 0 bases, with 13 bases separating them. CDR3 nucleotide sequence: TGTGCCAGTAACTCCAGGTCTGATAGCAATCAGCCCCAGCATTTT. Encoded protein: CASNSRSDSNQPQHF.

The V call is TRBV6-6, the J call TRBJ1-1; tentative D call: TRBD1 (5 bases). The CDR3 sequence is 17 residues long. The germline V and J ends were trimmed by 5 bases and 3 bases, with 22 bases remaining between them. Germline V gene sequence: CDR1 MNHNY, CDR2 SVGAGI (reference sequence). CDR3 nucleotides: TGTGCCAGCAGTCCAGACAGATCCCGCTCCCCCCACACTGAAGCTTTCTTT. This encodes CASSPDRSRSPHTEAFF.

The chain links TRBV12-3 or TRBV12-4 to TRBJ1-2; TRBD1 matches at 7 bases. The trim removed 5 bases at V and 4 bases at J, leaving 4 bases unmatched. The CDR3 sequence is 13 residues long. CDR3 coding DNA: TGTGCCAGCAGTCCCTGGACAGGCTATGGCTACACCTTC. As protein: CASSPWTGYGYTF.

This clone was detected only a few times. V usage is TRBV7-6 and J usage is TRBJ2-7; tentative D call: TRBD2 (7 bases). There are 15 residues in the CDR3. The V gene lost 4 bases and the J gene lost 6 bases, with 19 bases spanning the gap. The germline V gene encodes CDR1 SGHVS and CDR2 FNYEAQ. The CDR3 DNA is TGTGCCAGCAGCTCCGGCATCGGGGGGCGAAGCGAGCAGTACTTC. Encoded protein: CASSSGIGGRSEQYF.

The chain couples TRBV7-8 to TRBJ2-3; no clear D. In germline, CDR1 is SGHVS, CDR2 FQNEAQ. The CDR3 runs 16 residues. V was trimmed by 6 bases and J by 0 bases, leaving 16 bases between them. The CDR3 protein is CASRRAIHSSTDTQYF. The CDR3 coding sequence is TGTGCCAGCAGAAGAGCGATACATTCTAGCACAGATACGCAGTATTTT.

V is TRBV5-1 and J is TRBJ1-4; 8 positions agree with TRBD1. The ends lost 5 bases at V and 7 bases at J; junction bases unmatched: 4. CDR3 length equals 13 residues. Germline V gene lookup returns CDR1 SGHRS and CDR2 YFSETQ. CDR3 sequence: CASRAGQGEKLFF. CDR3 sequence (DNA): TGCGCCAGCAGAGCCGGACAGGGTGAAAAACTGTTTTTT. Full variable domain (missing parts from reference TRBV5-1 and TRBJ1-4): KAGVTQTPRYLIKTRGQQVTLSCSPISGHRSVSWYQQTPGQGLQFLFEYFSETQRNKGNFPGRFSGRQFSNSRSEMNVSTLELGDSALYLCASRAGQGEKLFFGSGTQLSVL.

The chain links TRBV4-2 to TRBJ2-1, with 15 bases identical to TRBD2. The germline gives CDR1 LGHNA, CDR2 YNFKEQ. This CDR3 is built from 15 residues. Losses at the gene ends were 5 bases for V and 9 bases for J; bases not matched to a gene: 5. The CDR3 DNA is TGTGCCAGCAGCTGGACTAGCGGGAGGGCCGGTGAGCAGTTCTTC. Translation gives CASSWTSGRAGEQFF.

The chain recombines TRBV2 with TRBJ2-5; TRBD2 matches 10 bases. The CDR3 spans 13 residues. Per germline, CDR1 SNHLY and CDR2 FYNNEI. With V trimmed by 7 bases and J by 5 bases, 4 bases remained unmatched. CDR3 region: CASKGTSAETQYF. For the CDR3, the DNA is TGTGCCAGCAAAGGGACTAGCGCGGAGACCCAGTACTTC.

CDR3 bases: TGTGCCAGCAGCCCCCTATTTGAAGTCTACGAGCAGTACTTC. Its translation is CASSPLFEVYEQYF. This chain joins TRBV9 and TRBJ2-7; D remains ambiguous. Trimming cost V 4 bases and J 3 bases, with 14 bases left between them. Germline V gene sequence: CDR1 SGDLS, CDR2 YYNGEE. This CDR3 comprises 14 residues.

The rearrangement joins TRBV7-2 to TRBJ2-7; D gene uncertain. There are 12 residues in the CDR3. Deletions cut 5 bases from V and 2 bases from J, with 7 bases between. From germline, CDR1 is SGHTA and CDR2 FQGNSA. CDR3 region: CASSPGTYEQYF. CDR3 nucleotides: TGTGCCAGCAGCCCAGGAACCTACGAGCAGTACTTC.